These 23 T cell receptor beta chains came from one sample sequenced in a study of blood T cell repertoires in COVID-19. This table comes from immunoSEQ multiplex PCR, and its TCRdb copy is limited to in-frame clones, with some not included. The data contain some 180,000 clones, 89% of them singletons. The material sequenced was peripheral blood. These receptor sequences come from a man in his forties or fifties with acute or convalescent COVID-19.

The genes are TRBV30 and TRBJ2-7; TRBD2 matches 8 bases. The CDR3 runs to 17 residues. Trimming cost V 0 bases and J 5 bases; bases outside gene matches: 15. CDR1 is GTSNPN and CDR2 is SVGIG in the germline V gene (reference sequence). The CDR3 is CAWSVPSPGSGDDEQYF. Written as DNA, the CDR3 is TGTGCCTGGAGTGTACCCTCCCCGGGTAGCGGGGACGACGAGCAGTACTTC.

The rearrangement joins TRBV2 to TRBJ2-2, with 7 bases lining up with TRBD2. Per the germline V gene, CDR1 is SNHLY and CDR2 is FYNNEI. The CDR3 sequence is 14 residues long. Unmatched junction bases numbered 8, after V lost 7 bases and J lost 6 bases. The DNA of the CDR3 is TGTGCCAGCACCCGAAGGGAGGGATCCGGGGAGCTGTTTTTT. Translated: CASTRREGSGELFF.

The chain couples TRBV2 to TRBJ1-4; 8 positions agree with TRBD1. Germline assignment: CDR1 SNHLY and CDR2 FYNNEI. With V trimmed by 10 bases and J by 8 bases, 9 bases remained unmatched. The CDR3 loop spans 13 amino acids. The CDR3 region has the DNA TGTGCCACCCATAGGACAGGGTCGGAAAAACTGTTTTTT. Translation: CATHRTGSEKLFF.

The V and J genes are TRBV18 and TRBJ1-1; D not certain. V lost 5 bases, J lost 1 base, and 11 bases lay in between. Germline assignment: CDR1 KGHSH and CDR2 LQKENI. The CDR3 totals 14 residues. Here the CDR3 DNA reads TGTGCCAGCTCAGGGCAGCCAAAGAACACTGAAGCTTTCTTT. Translation: CASSGQPKNTEAFF.

The rearrangement uses TRBV18 and TRBJ2-6, with D perhaps TRBD1 (5 bases). The V end lost 0 bases, the J end lost 2 bases, and 5 bases lay between the germline ends. Germline CDR1 reads KGHSH; CDR2 reads LQKENI. The CDR3 runs to 15 residues. As DNA, the CDR3 is TGTGCCAGCTCACCACCCAGGGCTGGGGCCAACGTCCTGACTTTC. Its protein is CASSPPRAGANVLTF.

This clone was seen once. The rearrangement joins TRBV5-5 to TRBJ1-6; the D gene is possibly TRBD1 (6 bases). Deletions cut 1 base from V and 3 bases from J, with 11 bases between. The CDR3 sequence is 16 residues long. Germline CDR1 and CDR2: SGHKS and YYEKEE (reference sequence). The CDR3 spells CASSLNRANYNSPLHF. The CDR3 coding sequence is TGTGCCAGCAGCTTGAACAGGGCCAACTATAATTCACCCCTCCACTTT.

V gene TRBV7-6 combines with J gene TRBJ2-7; 12 nucleotides match TRBD2. From germline, CDR1 is SGHVS and CDR2 FNYEAQ. The V and J ends lost 1 base and 5 bases, in that order; junction bases with no gene match: 6. This CDR3 is built from 16 residues. CDR3 amino acids: CASSLGPLAGGHEQYF. DNA of the CDR3: TGTGCCAGCAGCTTAGGCCCGCTAGCGGGGGGGCACGAGCAGTACTTC.

The CDR3 DNA reads TGTGCCAGCAGTCGACTAGCGGGCGAAGGCGGGACCCAGTACTTC. This translates into CASSRLAGEGGTQYF. This sequence joins TRBV5-5 and TRBJ2-5; TRBD2 agrees at 10 bases. This CDR3 is built from 15 residues. Germline V gene data show CDR1 as SGHKS and CDR2 as YYEKEE (reference sequence). The V and J ends lost 5 bases and 7 bases, in that order; junction bases with no gene match: 11.

The chain combines TRBV9 with TRBJ2-3; TRBD2 agrees at 9 bases. The V gene end was trimmed by 4 bases and the J gene end by 6 bases; junction bases not matched to a gene: 9. This CDR3 is built from 15 residues. The germline V gene has CDR1 SGDLS and CDR2 YYNGEE. CDR3 bases: TGTGCCAGCAGCTCCCAGCGGGGGGCTGGGGATACGCAGTATTTT. Protein: CASSSQRGAGDTQYF.

This clone was recorded only once. The CDR3 region is CASSEPGQGAGEKLFF. The CDR3, as DNA: TGTGCCAGCAGTGAGCCGGGACAGGGGGCGGGTGAAAAACTGTTTTTT. The chain links TRBV6-4 to TRBJ1-4; 12 bases are shared with TRBD1. CDR1 is MRHNA, CDR2 SNTAGT, per germline. This CDR3 has 16 amino acids. Unmatched junction bases numbered 6, after V lost 3 bases and J lost 7 bases.

The chain combines TRBV27 with TRBJ2-7; 8 bases match TRBD1. Losses at the gene ends were 4 bases for V and 5 bases for J; bases not matched to a gene: 10. Germline CDR1 reads MNHEY; CDR2 reads SMNVEV (reference sequence). This CDR3 spans 15 amino acids. This CDR3 is CASSSRDRRFHEQYF. In DNA form, the CDR3 reads TGTGCCAGCAGTTCGCGGGACAGGCGGTTCCACGAGCAGTACTTC.

The gene calls are TRBV6-6 and TRBJ1-2; a possible D gene is TRBD1 (6 bases). This CDR3 contains 15 residues. Trimming took off 0 bases at V and 1 base at J, with 9 bases between the two ends. Germline V gene data show CDR1 as MNHNY and CDR2 as SVGAGI (reference sequence). CDR3 amino acids: CASSYSDRSNYGYTF. Here the CDR3 DNA reads TGTGCCAGCAGTTACTCCGACAGGAGTAACTATGGCTACACCTTC.

The chain combines TRBV12-5 with TRBJ2-7; 11 positions agree with TRBD1. The J segment lost 5 bases and the V segment lost 5 bases, leaving 8 bases of the junction unmatched. CDR3 length: 15 amino acids. Germline-derived CDR1 and CDR2 are LGHNT and FRNRAP. CDR3 residues: CASGHGTGGRDEQYF. CDR3 nucleotide sequence: TGTGCTAGTGGTCACGGGACAGGGGGACGGGACGAGCAGTACTTC.

This clone was detected once. The chain employs TRBV13 and TRBJ2-5, with 10 bases aligning to TRBD2. J gave up 6 bases and V 3 bases, and 7 bases lay outside the gene matches. The germline gives CDR1 PRHDT, CDR2 FYEKMQ (reference sequence). The CDR3 loop spans 15 amino acids. The CDR3 DNA reads TGTGCCAGCAGCTTCCCCAGCGGGGGGGCCAAGACCCAGTACTTC. Its translation is CASSFPSGGAKTQYF.

The chain carries TRBV12-3 or TRBV12-4 and TRBJ2-1; D is perhaps TRBD2 (5 bases). This CDR3 is 13 amino acids long. V was cut by 6 bases and J by 1 base, with 7 bases left in between. This chain's CDR3 is CASRGRSYNEQFF. The CDR3 coding sequence is TGTGCCAGCAGAGGGAGATCCTACAATGAGCAGTTCTTC.

This clone was detected a few times. The genes are TRBV6-5 and TRBJ2-7, with 12 positions matching TRBD1. Germline CDR1 is MNHEY and CDR2 is SVGAGI. V dropped 4 bases and J dropped 6; count of bases not matched to a gene: 1. CDR3 size: 13 residues. The chain's CDR3 is CASSWDRGREQYF. As DNA, the CDR3 is TGTGCCAGCAGTTGGGACAGGGGGCGCGAGCAGTACTTC.

This chain joins TRBV3-1 (or the pseudogene TRBV3-2) and TRBJ1-6, with a possible D match to TRBD1 (6 bases). From germline, CDR1 is LGHDT and CDR2 YNNKEL (reference sequence). Trimming took 1 base from V and 12 from J, leaving 16 bases between them. This CDR3 is 15 amino acids long. The CDR3 sequence: CASSQGLTGTGPLHF. As DNA, the CDR3 is TGTGCCAGCAGCCAAGGTCTGACAGGCACCGGACCCCTCCACTTT.

The chain couples TRBV29-1 to TRBJ1-1; 9 bases fit TRBD1. After removal of 6 bases from V and 5 bases from J, the junction contained 10 bases not matched to a gene. Germline V gene lookup returns CDR1 SQVTM and CDR2 ANQGSEA. The CDR3 loop spans 14 amino acids. CDR3 nucleotide sequence: TGCAGCGTAGCCACAGGGGGCGGGGGAACTGAAGCTTTCTTT. Translation gives CSVATGGGGTEAFF.

The chain employs TRBV5-1 and TRBJ2-2, with D maybe TRBD2 (6 bases). Between the trimmed V and J ends, which lost 3 bases and 0 bases, there was a span of 15 bases. In germline, CDR1 is SGHRS, CDR2 YFSETQ. The CDR3 is made up of 17 amino acids. The DNA for the CDR3 is TGCGCCAGCAGCTACCCTGCGGGGACCACGAACACCGGGGAGCTGTTTTTT. Translating gives CASSYPAGTTNTGELFF.

The genes are TRBV2 and TRBJ2-5; TRBD1 agrees at 9 bases. CDR3 size: 14 residues. Trimming took 6 bases from V and 7 from J; bases not matched to a gene: 9. Germline values: CDR1 SNHLY, CDR2 FYNNEI. This chain's CDR3 is CASRGDRVQSTQYF. CDR3 coding DNA: TGTGCCAGCAGGGGGGACAGGGTGCAGTCGACCCAGTACTTC.

The chain links TRBV6-5 to TRBJ2-6; D remains ambiguous. The CDR3 covers 14 residues. Between the trimmed V and J ends, which lost 4 bases and 0 bases, there was a span of 4 bases. Germline V CDR1 and CDR2: MNHEY, SVGAGI. The CDR3 DNA reads TGTGCCAGCAGTTCCCTCTCTGGGGCCAACGTCCTGACTTTC. This codes for CASSSLSGANVLTF.

The CDR3 reads CASSSGQGLAKNIQYF. CDR3 sequence (DNA): TGTGCCAGCAGTTCGGGACAGGGACTAGCCAAAAACATTCAGTACTTC. This rearrangement joins TRBV27 to TRBJ2-4; the match to TRBD1 covers 9 bases. V lost 4 bases, J lost 0 bases, and 4 bases stayed unmatched. The germline V gene encodes CDR1 MNHEY and CDR2 SMNVEV (reference sequence). CDR3 length: 16 residues.

The chain combines TRBV7-2 with TRBJ2-5, with 8 bases that match TRBD1. The CDR3 is made up of 14 amino acids. Per germline, CDR1 SGHTA and CDR2 FQGNSA. J lost 4 bases, V lost 3 bases, and 4 bases had no gene match. DNA of the CDR3: TGTGCCAGCAGCTTTGACAGGGGAGGAGAGACCCAGTACTTC. Its translation: CASSFDRGGETQYF.